This T cell receptor beta chain was observed in a study of human T cells and chemical hapten exposure. Study-level background: Chiefly women, the patients showed alopecia areata, totalis or universalis. Points from the study as a whole: Relative to controls, expanded TCRs formed significantly more large CDR3 similarity clusters.

In the study's own analysis: TCR counts had a median of about 94,000 per sample and spanned about 23,224 to 690,600. In TCRdb, the RACE reads were re-called with MiXCR into one record per CDR3 protein. V and J calls and clone size were set by TCRdb, not the authors. The table shows over 50,000 distinct CDR3 sequences, with approximately 9.5% occurring only once. Time point indicated: pre-sensitization, week 0. Noted treatment: therapeutic diphenylcyclopropenone sensitization with weekly scalp DPC. From whole blood left unfractionated, total RNA was extracted. Looked up from germline, CDR1 is MNHNS and CDR2 is SASEGT. V was clipped by 2 bases and J by 9 bases; unmatched bases: 7. CDR3 length: 15 residues. This clonotype was counted ten times or more. Its antigen remains unknown.

The chain uses TRBV6-1 and TRBJ2-1, with 10 bases that match TRBD2. This specimen consisted of whole blood, obtained in connection with sensitization to the hapten diphenylcyclopropenone (DPC). The origin of this receptor is a woman in her 30s with alopecia areata. Some clones in this sample may be carry-over from other donors' samples. In nucleotides, the CDR3 is TGTGCCAGCAGTGAATTCAGCGGGGGGGCGATTGAGCAGTTCTTC. Translating gives CASSEFSGGAIEQFF.